This T cell receptor beta chain was retrieved from a study of preoperative IRX-2 immunotherapy in early breast cancer (dated by TCRdb to the late 2010s). Libraries were constructed by the immunoSEQ multiplex PCR assay. TCRdb retrieved this table from immuneACCESS and kept in-frame rearrangements only. Not all clones are present; in checked studies, unresolved V genes account for under half, and no reason is known for the remainder. The sample table holds around 29,000 clones, of which 82% were seen once. Jointly, the top ten make up around 2.9% of the sample. What the treatment or condition label conveys for this sample: preoperative locoregional IRX-2 cytokine immunotherapy. The samples were obtained from a phase Ib study that tested preoperative, locoregional IRX-2 cytokine immunotherapy designed to prime immune responses. The donors were early-stage breast cancer patients who were given IRX-2 prior to surgery.

Turning to this clone: Its target antigen remains unknown. Base qualities are not recorded, but no much larger clone differs from it by a single base.

Counted from cysteine to phenylalanine, this CDR3 has 15 amino acids. CDR3 DNA is the only sequence kept; it has 45 bases, read in frame from the first base. Looking up the germline V gene (reference sequence) yields CDR1 LNHDA and CDR2 SQIVND. V was cut back by 6 bases and J by 6 bases, leaving a gap of 18 bases between them. The sequence is built from TRBV19 and TRBJ1-5, with TRBD1 as a weak D call on 6 bases. Specimen collection occurred from a patient treated with IRX-2 immunotherapy. This TCR came from a human donor with breast cancer. The bases read TGTGCCAGTAGAGCCAGGAGGGGGACCACTCAGCCCCAGCATTTT. The translation is CASRARRGTTQPQHF.